Following are 5 T cell receptor beta chains from one sample sequenced in a study of T cell responses to AZD1222 COVID-19 vaccine. The repertoire was sequenced with immunoSEQ multiplex PCR; TCRdb's copy has only in-frame clones and lacks some. The sample has 130,000 to 150,000 clones, around 93% seen once. Sequenced here: peripheral blood, sampled 28 days after the second AZD1222 dose. Receptors were obtained from an adult who received the AZD1222 COVID-19 vaccine.

This clone came up once. As DNA, the CDR3 is TGTGCCAGCAGCCAAGATCGAGGGGATTCCTACGAGCAGTACTTC. It codes for CASSQDRGDSYEQYF. The J gene is TRBJ2-7, the V gene TRBV4-2, with D perhaps TRBD1 or TRBD2 (5 bases each). CDR1 and CDR2 (germline): LGHNA, YNFKEQ. This CDR3 region has 15 residues. The ends were cut back, 0 bases at V and 1 base at J, with 10 bases in the middle.

The chain employs TRBV4-1 and TRBJ1-5, with TRBD1 matching over 7 bases. J was trimmed by 9 bases and V by 0 bases; bases with no gene match: 8. CDR3 size: 15 residues. The germline V gene encodes CDR1 MGHRA and CDR2 YSYEKL. DNA for the CDR3: TGCGCCAGCAGCCAAGATCTGGCAGGGGGGTGGCCCCAGCATTTT. Protein sequence: CASSQDLAGGWPQHF.

This chain uses TRBV11-3 with TRBJ2-1; a weak D match, TRBD2 (6 bases). This CDR3 is 12 amino acids long. The V and J ends lost 3 bases and 15 bases respectively, with 15 bases between them. The germline V gene has CDR1 SGHNT and CDR2 YENEEA. The CDR3 is CASSFQAGWGFF. CDR3 bases: TGTGCCAGCAGCTTTCAGGCGGGATGGGGGTTCTTC.

The gene calls are TRBV27 and TRBJ2-1; D not resolved. The V and J ends lost 6 bases and 0 bases respectively, with 9 bases between them. Germline lookup yields CDR1 MNHEY and CDR2 SMNVEV (reference sequence). This CDR3 spans 14 amino acids. The CDR3 protein is CASRTPSSYNEQFF. The CDR3 region has the DNA TGTGCCAGCAGGACACCTAGCTCCTACAATGAGCAGTTCTTC.

V is TRBV7-9 and J is TRBJ2-1; no clear D gene. The V end lost 3 bases, the J end lost 10 bases, and 10 bases lay between the germline ends. The germline V gene encodes CDR1 SEHNR and CDR2 FQNEAQ (reference sequence). The CDR3 consists of 12 residues. The CDR3 DNA is TGTGCCAGCAGCTTTTTGTCCGAGGAGCAGTTCTTC. Translating gives CASSFLSEEQFF.